This T cell receptor beta chain emerged from a study of cytomegalovirus exposure and HLA in healthy donors. Points from the study as a whole: The authors reported that TCR beta sequences could predict HLA-A and HLA-B alleles. These predictions were accurate for most subjects in the first cohort. Of the V segments, some could not be distinguished, including TRBV6-2 and TRBV6-3, and were excluded.

In germline, CDR1 is SGHRS, CDR2 YFSETQ. The CDR3 runs 18 residues. Unmatched junction bases numbered 14, after V lost 0 bases and J lost 5 bases. In regard to this clone: Its antigen is not identified.

Despite likely unrecorded immune exposures, the donors were nominally healthy at the time of sampling. Primers included in the PCR were 60 Vbeta and 13 Jbeta primers. TCRdb keeps only in-frame clones here, not all; method: immunoSEQ multiplex PCR. The data hold about 210,000 clones, with 80% to 90% observed a single time. The sequencing input was PBMCs. V usage is TRBV5-1 and J usage is TRBJ2-1; 7 nucleotides line up with TRBD1. This clonotype originated in a man aged 35 to 55 in good health and CMV-seropositive. The CDR3 DNA follows: TGCGCCAGCAGCTTGGAACGAGGGGGCGGACTGGCTGACAATGAGCAGTTCTTC. Protein: CASSLERGGGLADNEQFF.